Listed below are T cell receptor beta chains from one sample, sequenced in a study of Ad26.COV2.S vaccination and SARS-CoV-2 variants. TCRdb keeps only in-frame clones here, not all; method: immunoSEQ multiplex PCR. There are 320,000 or so clones in the sample; 75% to 90% occur only once, and roughly 6% lies in the top ten. This specimen was peripheral blood, taken in a trial of Ad26.COV2.S vaccine versus placebo. The source of these receptors is a person aged 18-60 years who received the Ad26.COV2.S COVID-19 vaccine or a placebo. Both conserved end residues are part of each CDR3. Fields, in order: J gene, clone size, V gene, D gene, CDR3 DNA, CDR3 protein. D genes are given only for firm matches. Clone size is shown for a subset of rows, as once, few, many or a class of expanded clone.

j_gene: TRBJ2-7; abundance: .; v_gene: TRBV2; d_gene: .; CDR3nt: TGTGCCAGCAGTGTCCGGCAGCCCTACGAGCAGTACTTC; CDR3aa: CASSVRQPYEQYF
j_gene: TRBJ1-1; abundance: .; v_gene: TRBV7-9; d_gene: .; CDR3nt: TGTGCCAGCAGCTTTCGAAATGGGGGGCGAGGGACTGAAGCTTTCTTT; CDR3aa: CASSFRNGGRGTEAFF
j_gene: TRBJ2-1; abundance: .; v_gene: TRBV6-5; d_gene: TRBD2; CDR3nt: TGTGCCAGCAGTTTCCGACTAGCGGGGGTCTACAATGAGCAGTTCTTC; CDR3aa: CASSFRLAGVYNEQFF
j_gene: TRBJ2-5; abundance: .; v_gene: TRBV7-2; d_gene: .; CDR3nt: TGTGCCAGCAGCTTAGACCCCAGGGAGACCCAGTACTTC; CDR3aa: CASSLDPRETQYF
j_gene: TRBJ2-2; abundance: .; v_gene: TRBV19; d_gene: TRBD2; CDR3nt: TGTGCCAGTTCCCTCGGACTAGCGGGAGCCGGGGAGCTGTTTTTT; CDR3aa: CASSLGLAGAGELFF
j_gene: TRBJ1-1; abundance: few; v_gene: TRBV27; d_gene: .; CDR3nt: TGTGCCAGCAGTTTGAGGGGGGCGAACACTGAAGCTTTCTTT; CDR3aa: CASSLRGANTEAFF
j_gene: TRBJ1-1; abundance: .; v_gene: TRBV2; d_gene: .; CDR3nt: TGTGCCAGCAGTTTCACGGGGGTGAACACTGAAGCTTTCTTT; CDR3aa: CASSFTGVNTEAFF
j_gene: TRBJ2-1; abundance: .; v_gene: TRBV27; d_gene: .; CDR3nt: TGTGCCAGCAGTATGTACCAGGGGTACAATGAGCAGTTCTTC; CDR3aa: CASSMYQGYNEQFF
j_gene: TRBJ1-4; abundance: .; v_gene: TRBV27; d_gene: TRBD1; CDR3nt: TGTGCCAGCAGTTTATCGCCAACAGGGGGCTGGGAAAAACTGTTTTTT; CDR3aa: CASSLSPTGGWEKLFF
j_gene: TRBJ2-3; abundance: .; v_gene: TRBV7-2; d_gene: TRBD1; CDR3nt: TGTGCCAGCAGTTCAATCCGGGACAGGCTCAGGGATACGCAGTATTTT; CDR3aa: CASSSIRDRLRDTQYF
j_gene: TRBJ1-2; abundance: .; v_gene: TRBV27; d_gene: .; CDR3nt: TGTGCCAGCAGTTTTAGTGGGAGACCTACTTATGGCTACACCTTC; CDR3aa: CASSFSGRPTYGYTF
j_gene: TRBJ1-1; abundance: .; v_gene: TRBV7-9; d_gene: .; CDR3nt: TGTGCCAGCAGCTTAGCGCGGCATGAAGCTTTCTTT; CDR3aa: CASSLARHEAFF
j_gene: TRBJ1-1; abundance: .; v_gene: TRBV19; d_gene: .; CDR3nt: TGTGCCAGTATCCAAGATGGGAACACTGAAGCTTTCTTT; CDR3aa: CASIQDGNTEAFF
j_gene: TRBJ2-7; abundance: .; v_gene: TRBV2; d_gene: TRBD1; CDR3nt: TGTGCCAGCCATCGGACAGGGAGCTACGAGCAGTACTTC; CDR3aa: CASHRTGSYEQYF
j_gene: TRBJ1-1; abundance: once; v_gene: TRBV29-1; d_gene: .; CDR3nt: TGCAGCGTTGAGTACGGGTCGAACACTGAAGCTTTCTTT; CDR3aa: CSVEYGSNTEAFF
j_gene: TRBJ2-7; abundance: .; v_gene: TRBV5-4; d_gene: TRBD1; CDR3nt: TGTGCCAGCAGCTTGGAGGACAGGTCTGGGGAGCAGTACTTC; CDR3aa: CASSLEDRSGEQYF
j_gene: TRBJ2-1; abundance: .; v_gene: TRBV6-5; d_gene: TRBD2; CDR3nt: TGTGCCAGCAGTACTAGCGGGGGATACAATGAGCAGTTCTTC; CDR3aa: CASSTSGGYNEQFF
j_gene: TRBJ1-1; abundance: .; v_gene: TRBV6-5; d_gene: .; CDR3nt: TGTGCCAGCAAAACTTCCGCGAACACTGAAGCTTTCTTT; CDR3aa: CASKTSANTEAFF
j_gene: TRBJ2-6; abundance: .; v_gene: TRBV18; d_gene: .; CDR3nt: TGTGCCAGCTCTATACTCGGCGGGGTCCGGCACTCGTGGGCCAACGTCCTGACTTTC; CDR3aa: CASSILGGVRHSWANVLTF
j_gene: TRBJ1-1; abundance: .; v_gene: TRBV6-5; d_gene: .; CDR3nt: TGTGCCAGCAGTTTGGGGGGCTTGACTGAAGCTTTCTTT; CDR3aa: CASSLGGLTEAFF
j_gene: TRBJ1-2; abundance: .; v_gene: TRBV11-3; d_gene: TRBD1; CDR3nt: TGTGCCAGCAGCCTCGGGGGGACAGGCCACTATGGCTACACCTTC; CDR3aa: CASSLGGTGHYGYTF
j_gene: TRBJ1-2; abundance: .; v_gene: TRBV18; d_gene: .; CDR3nt: TGTGCCAGCTCACCAGAGGTCAACAGGGCAGTCTATGGCTACACCTTC; CDR3aa: CASSPEVNRAVYGYTF
j_gene: TRBJ1-4; abundance: .; v_gene: TRBV5-3; d_gene: .; CDR3nt: TGTGCCAGAAGCTTGAACGGACCTTTACCCGCAACTAATGAAAAACTGTTTTTT; CDR3aa: CARSLNGPLPATNEKLFF
j_gene: TRBJ1-1; abundance: .; v_gene: TRBV6-5; d_gene: .; CDR3nt: TGTGCCAGCAGTCGTAACAGGGTTGGGAACACTGAAGCTTTCTTT; CDR3aa: CASSRNRVGNTEAFF
j_gene: TRBJ1-4; abundance: .; v_gene: TRBV9; d_gene: .; CDR3nt: TGTGCCAGCAGCGTAGGAGGGTACTCGGAAAAACTGTTTTTT; CDR3aa: CASSVGGYSEKLFF
j_gene: TRBJ1-1; abundance: .; v_gene: TRBV12-3/TRBV12-4; d_gene: TRBD1; CDR3nt: TGTGCCAGCAGTCCGGACAGGGACACTGAAGCTTTCTTT; CDR3aa: CASSPDRDTEAFF
j_gene: TRBJ2-1; abundance: once; v_gene: TRBV19; d_gene: .; CDR3nt: TGTGCCAGTAGTATCGTAACTAGTCTCAGCAATGAGCAGTTCTTC; CDR3aa: CASSIVTSLSNEQFF
j_gene: TRBJ1-5; abundance: few; v_gene: TRBV6-4; d_gene: .; CDR3nt: TGTGCCAGCAGTGAAGTATCGGGTACTCAGCCCCAGCATTTT; CDR3aa: CASSEVSGTQPQHF
j_gene: TRBJ2-1; abundance: .; v_gene: TRBV6-5; d_gene: .; CDR3nt: TGTGCCAGCAGTTTTCAGGGGGGCCCCTACAATGAGCAGTTCTTC; CDR3aa: CASSFQGGPYNEQFF
j_gene: TRBJ1-5; abundance: .; v_gene: TRBV5-5; d_gene: TRBD1; CDR3nt: TGTGCCAGCAGCCTAACAACTGCAGGGGGTCAGCCCCAGCATTTT; CDR3aa: CASSLTTAGGQPQHF
j_gene: TRBJ1-1; abundance: .; v_gene: TRBV4-3; d_gene: .; CDR3nt: TGCGCCAGCAGCCAAGAGAGAGTCTGGAACACTGAAGCTTTCTTT; CDR3aa: CASSQERVWNTEAFF
j_gene: TRBJ2-5; abundance: .; v_gene: TRBV5-1; d_gene: TRBD2; CDR3nt: TGCGCCAGCAGCTTGGGTGGCGGGAGCCAGGAGACCCAGTACTTC; CDR3aa: CASSLGGGSQETQYF
j_gene: TRBJ1-5; abundance: .; v_gene: TRBV7-9; d_gene: .; CDR3nt: TGTGCCAGCAGCTTAGCGCCCGGGGGCGATCAGCCCCAGCATTTT; CDR3aa: CASSLAPGGDQPQHF
j_gene: TRBJ1-5; abundance: .; v_gene: TRBV6-6; d_gene: TRBD1; CDR3nt: TGTGCCAGCAGCCATACCAGGGGGCAGTCTGAGCCCCAGCATTTT; CDR3aa: CASSHTRGQSEPQHF